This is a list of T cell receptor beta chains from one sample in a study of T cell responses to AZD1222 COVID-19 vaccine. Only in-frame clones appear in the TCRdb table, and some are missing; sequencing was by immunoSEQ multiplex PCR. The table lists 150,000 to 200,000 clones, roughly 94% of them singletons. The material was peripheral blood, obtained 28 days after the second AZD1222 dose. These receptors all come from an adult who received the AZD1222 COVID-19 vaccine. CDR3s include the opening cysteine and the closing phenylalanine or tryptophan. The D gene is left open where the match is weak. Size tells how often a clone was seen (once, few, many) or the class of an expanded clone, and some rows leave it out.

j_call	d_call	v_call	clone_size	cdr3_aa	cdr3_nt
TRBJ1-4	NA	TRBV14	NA	CASSQGRGEKLFF	TGTGCCAGCAGCCAAGGGAGAGGGGAAAAACTGTTTTTT
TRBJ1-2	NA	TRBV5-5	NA	CASSPRGGPGGYGYTF	TGTGCCAGCAGCCCCCGGGGGGGCCCCGGGGGCTATGGCTACACCTTC
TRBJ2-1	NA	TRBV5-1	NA	CASSLDPLNEQFF	TGCGCCAGCAGTTTGGACCCTCTCAATGAGCAGTTCTTC
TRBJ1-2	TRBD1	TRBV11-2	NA	CASSATGGADGYTF	TGTGCCAGCAGCGCCACAGGGGGCGCGGATGGCTACACCTTC
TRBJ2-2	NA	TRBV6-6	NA	CASSYRTTLTGELFF	TGTGCCAGCAGTTACCGGACTACCCTCACCGGGGAGCTGTTTTTT
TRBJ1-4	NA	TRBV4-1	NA	CASSQKYPGSNEKLFF	TGCGCCAGCAGCCAAAAGTATCCGGGATCTAATGAAAAACTGTTTTTT
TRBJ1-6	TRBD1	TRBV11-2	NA	CASSHRAKGAYNSPLHF	TGTGCCAGCAGCCATAGGGCTAAGGGGGCGTATAATTCACCCCTCCACTTT
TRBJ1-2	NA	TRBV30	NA	CAWSYTGTENGYTF	TGTGCCTGGAGTTACACCGGGACGGAGAATGGCTACACCTTC
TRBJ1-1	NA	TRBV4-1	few	CASSQESGLGVLGAFF	TGCGCCAGCAGCCAAGAGTCGGGGTTGGGTGTGTTGGGCGCTTTCTTT
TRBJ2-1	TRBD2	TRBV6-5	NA	CASPSGAFYNEQFF	TGTGCCAGCCCCAGCGGGGCCTTCTACAATGAGCAGTTCTTC
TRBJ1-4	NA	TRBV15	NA	CATSRDLDRSQKLFF	TGTGCCACCAGCAGAGATCTTGACAGGTCCCAAAAACTGTTTTTT
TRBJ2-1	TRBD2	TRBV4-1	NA	CASSQPQLAGYNEQFF	TGCGCCAGCAGCCAGCCACAACTAGCGGGATACAATGAGCAGTTCTTC
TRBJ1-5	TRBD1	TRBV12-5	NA	CASGLDRAQPQHF	TGTGCTAGTGGCTTGGACAGGGCTCAGCCCCAGCATTTT